The clone carrying this T cell receptor beta chain was seen just once. This sample stems from a study of technical replicates of blood from a handful of donors. The assay was immunoSEQ multiplex PCR, and TCRdb's table has in-frame clones only and misses some. This table has tens of thousands of clones, approximately 96% appearing once. The CDR3 has 15 residues. The germline V gene has CDR1 MDHEN and CDR2 SYDVKM. V lost 4 bases and J lost 3; bases outside the gene matches: 6. The TCR sequence derives from a human donor in good health. The chain links TRBV28 to TRBJ2-5, with 9 bases identical to TRBD2. Specimen: T cells isolated from PBMCs. CDR3 bases: TGTGCCAGCAGTTCCAGCGGGAGGCCAGAAGAGACCCAGTACTTC. Residues: CASSSSGRPEETQYF. The variable domain in full, completed from reference TRBV28 and TRBJ2-5, reads DVKVTQSSRYLVKRTGEKVFLECVQDMDHENMFWYRQDPGLGLRLIYFSYDVKMKEKGDIPEGYSVSREKKERFSLILESASTNQTSMYLCASSSSGRPEETQYFGPGTRLLVL.